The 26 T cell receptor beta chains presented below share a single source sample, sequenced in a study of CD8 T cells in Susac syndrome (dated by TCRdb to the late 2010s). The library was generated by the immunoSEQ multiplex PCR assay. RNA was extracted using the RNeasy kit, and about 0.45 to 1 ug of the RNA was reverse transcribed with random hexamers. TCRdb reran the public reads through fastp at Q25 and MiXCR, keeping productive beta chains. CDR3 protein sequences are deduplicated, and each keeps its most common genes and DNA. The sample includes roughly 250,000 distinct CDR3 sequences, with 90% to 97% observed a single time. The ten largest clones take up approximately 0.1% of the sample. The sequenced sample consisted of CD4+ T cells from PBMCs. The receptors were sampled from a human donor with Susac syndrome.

CDR3 loop: CASSYGLAGAGEQFF. The CDR3, as DNA: TGTGCCAGCAGTTACGGACTAGCGGGAGCCGGTGAGCAGTTCTTC. The V and J genes are TRBV6-6 and TRBJ2-1; TRBD2 aligns across 13 bases. Germline CDR1 and CDR2: MNHNY and SVGAGI (reference sequence). The CDR3 totals 15 residues. V was pared by 2 bases and J by 9 bases, with 4 bases of the junction left unmatched.

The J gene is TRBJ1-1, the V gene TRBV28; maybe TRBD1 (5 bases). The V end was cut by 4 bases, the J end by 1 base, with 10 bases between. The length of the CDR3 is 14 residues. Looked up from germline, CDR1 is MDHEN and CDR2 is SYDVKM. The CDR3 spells CASSSSGRNTEAFF. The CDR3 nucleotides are TGTGCCAGCAGTTCATCAGGGAGGAACACTGAAGCTTTCTTT.

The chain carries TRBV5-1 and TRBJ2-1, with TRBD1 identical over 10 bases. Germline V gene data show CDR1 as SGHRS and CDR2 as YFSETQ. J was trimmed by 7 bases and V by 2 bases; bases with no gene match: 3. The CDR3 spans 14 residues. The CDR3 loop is CASSLRQGANEQFF. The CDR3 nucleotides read TGCGCCAGCAGCTTAAGACAGGGGGCAAATGAGCAGTTCTTC.

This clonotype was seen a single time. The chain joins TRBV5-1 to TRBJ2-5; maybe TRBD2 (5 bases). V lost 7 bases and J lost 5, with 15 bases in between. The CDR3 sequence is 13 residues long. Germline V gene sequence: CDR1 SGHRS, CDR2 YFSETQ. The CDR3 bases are TGCGCCAGCCGCCGGTCTAGCCCCGAGACCCAGTACTTC. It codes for CASRRSSPETQYF.

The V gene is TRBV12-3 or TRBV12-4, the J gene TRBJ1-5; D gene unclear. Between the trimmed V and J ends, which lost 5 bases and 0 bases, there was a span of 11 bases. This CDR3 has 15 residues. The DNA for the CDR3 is TGTGCCAGCAGTCCGGACGGGTTTAGCAATCAGCCCCAGCATTTT. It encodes CASSPDGFSNQPQHF.

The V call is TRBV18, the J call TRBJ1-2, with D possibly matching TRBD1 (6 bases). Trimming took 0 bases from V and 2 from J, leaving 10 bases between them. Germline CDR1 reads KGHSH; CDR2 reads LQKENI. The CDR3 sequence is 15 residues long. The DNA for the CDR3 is TGTGCCAGCTCACCACCTGGACAGACCAACTATGGCTACACCTTC. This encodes CASSPPGQTNYGYTF.

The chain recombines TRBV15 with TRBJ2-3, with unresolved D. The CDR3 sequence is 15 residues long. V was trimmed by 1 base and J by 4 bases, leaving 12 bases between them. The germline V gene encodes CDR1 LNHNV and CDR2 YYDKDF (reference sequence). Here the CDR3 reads CATSRVSVVSDTQYF. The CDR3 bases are TGTGCCACCAGCAGAGTCTCGGTTGTATCAGATACGCAGTATTTT. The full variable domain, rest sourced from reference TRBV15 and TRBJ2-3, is DAMVIQNPRYQVTQFGKPVTLSCSQTLNHNVMYWYQQKSSQAPKLLFHYYDKDFNNEADTPDNFQSRRPNTSFCFLDIRSPGLGDTAMYLCATSRVSVVSDTQYFGPGTRLTVL.

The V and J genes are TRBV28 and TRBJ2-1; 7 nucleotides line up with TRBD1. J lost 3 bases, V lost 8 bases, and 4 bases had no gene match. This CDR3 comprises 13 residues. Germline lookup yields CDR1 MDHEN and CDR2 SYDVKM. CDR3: CASSGQDYNEQFF. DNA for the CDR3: TGTGCCAGCTCTGGACAGGACTACAATGAGCAGTTCTTC.

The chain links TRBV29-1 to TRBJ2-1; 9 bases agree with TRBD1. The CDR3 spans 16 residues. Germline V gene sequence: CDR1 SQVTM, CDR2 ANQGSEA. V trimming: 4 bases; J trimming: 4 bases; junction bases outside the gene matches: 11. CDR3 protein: CSVVAWGGQGYNEQFF. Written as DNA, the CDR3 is TGCAGCGTTGTAGCATGGGGTGGACAGGGGTACAATGAGCAGTTCTTC.

The CDR3 reads CSARTGLEGGGDEQYF. The DNA of the CDR3 is TGCAGTGCGAGGACAGGGTTGGAGGGAGGAGGGGACGAGCAGTACTTC. The V and J genes are TRBV20-1 and TRBJ2-7; 8 positions match TRBD1. The V and J ends lost 6 bases and 5 bases, in that order; junction bases with no gene match: 18. Per germline, CDR1 DFQATT and CDR2 SNEGSKA (reference sequence). The CDR3 is 16 residues long.

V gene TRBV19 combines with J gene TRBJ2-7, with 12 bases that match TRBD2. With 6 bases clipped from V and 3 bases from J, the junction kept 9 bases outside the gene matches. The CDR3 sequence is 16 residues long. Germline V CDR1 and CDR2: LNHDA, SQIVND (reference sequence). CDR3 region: CASRLAGGADLYEQYF. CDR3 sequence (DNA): TGTGCCAGTAGACTAGCGGGAGGAGCTGATCTCTACGAGCAGTACTTC.

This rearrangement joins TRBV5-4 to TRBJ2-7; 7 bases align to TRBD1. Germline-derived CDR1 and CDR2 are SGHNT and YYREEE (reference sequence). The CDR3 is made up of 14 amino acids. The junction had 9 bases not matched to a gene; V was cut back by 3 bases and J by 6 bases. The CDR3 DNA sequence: TGTGCCAGCAGCTCCGCGACAGGGTCTGGCGAGCAGTACTTC. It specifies CASSSATGSGEQYF.

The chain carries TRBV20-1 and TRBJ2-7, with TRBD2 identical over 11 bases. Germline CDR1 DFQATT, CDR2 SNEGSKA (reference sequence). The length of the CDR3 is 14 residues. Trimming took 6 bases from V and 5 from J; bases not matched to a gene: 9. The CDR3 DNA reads TGCAGTGCCATCCGGCTAGCGGGAGGACACGAGCAGTACTTC. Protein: CSAIRLAGGHEQYF.

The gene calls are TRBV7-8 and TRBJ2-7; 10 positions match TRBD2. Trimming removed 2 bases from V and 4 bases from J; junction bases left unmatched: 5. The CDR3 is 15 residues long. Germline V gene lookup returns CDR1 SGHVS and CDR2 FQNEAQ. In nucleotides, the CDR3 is TGTGCCAGCAGCTTAATAGCGGGAGGTATTTACGAGCAGTACTTC. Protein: CASSLIAGGIYEQYF.

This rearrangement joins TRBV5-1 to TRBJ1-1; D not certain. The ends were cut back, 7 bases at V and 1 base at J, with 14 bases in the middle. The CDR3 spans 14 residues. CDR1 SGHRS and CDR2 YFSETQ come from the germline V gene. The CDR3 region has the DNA TGCGCCAGCGTGGGCCCGGGGAGGAACACTGAAGCTTTCTTT. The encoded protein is CASVGPGRNTEAFF. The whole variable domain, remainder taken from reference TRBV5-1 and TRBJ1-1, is KAGVTQTPRYLIKTRGQQVTLSCSPISGHRSVSWYQQTPGQGLQFLFEYFSETQRNKGNFPGRFSGRQFSNSRSEMNVSTLELGDSALYLCASVGPGRNTEAFFGQGTRLTVV.

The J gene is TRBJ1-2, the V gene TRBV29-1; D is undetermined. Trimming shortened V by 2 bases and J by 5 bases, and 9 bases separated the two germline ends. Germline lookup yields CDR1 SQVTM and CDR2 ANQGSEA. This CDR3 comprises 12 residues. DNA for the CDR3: TGCAGCGTTGAAAAGGTGACATATGGCTACACCTTC. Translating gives CSVEKVTYGYTF.

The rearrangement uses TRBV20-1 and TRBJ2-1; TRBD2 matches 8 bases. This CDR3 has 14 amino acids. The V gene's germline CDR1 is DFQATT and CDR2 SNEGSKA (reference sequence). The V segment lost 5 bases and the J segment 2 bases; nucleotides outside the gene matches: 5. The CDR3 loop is CSAHGGAPYNEQFF. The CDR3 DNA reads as TGCAGTGCTCACGGGGGGGCCCCCTACAATGAGCAGTTCTTC.

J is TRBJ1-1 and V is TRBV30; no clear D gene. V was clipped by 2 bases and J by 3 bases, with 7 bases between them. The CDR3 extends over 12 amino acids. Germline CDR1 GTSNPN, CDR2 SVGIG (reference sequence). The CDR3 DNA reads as TGTGCCTGGAGTACGGGCGACACTGAAGCTTTCTTT. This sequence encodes CAWSTGDTEAFF.

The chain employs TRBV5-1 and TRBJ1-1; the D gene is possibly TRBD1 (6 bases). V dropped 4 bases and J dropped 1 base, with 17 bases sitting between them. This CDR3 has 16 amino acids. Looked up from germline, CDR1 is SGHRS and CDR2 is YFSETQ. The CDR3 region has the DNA TGCGCCAGCAGCATACAGGGTCCGCGTCGGAACACTGAAGCTTTCTTT. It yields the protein CASSIQGPRRNTEAFF.

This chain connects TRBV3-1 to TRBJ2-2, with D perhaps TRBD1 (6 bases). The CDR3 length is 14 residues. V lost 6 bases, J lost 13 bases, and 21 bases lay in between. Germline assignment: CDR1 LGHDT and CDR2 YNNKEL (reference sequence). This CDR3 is CASSFTQQGPRLFF. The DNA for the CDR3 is TGTGCCAGCAGTTTCACTCAACAGGGTCCTAGGCTGTTTTTT.

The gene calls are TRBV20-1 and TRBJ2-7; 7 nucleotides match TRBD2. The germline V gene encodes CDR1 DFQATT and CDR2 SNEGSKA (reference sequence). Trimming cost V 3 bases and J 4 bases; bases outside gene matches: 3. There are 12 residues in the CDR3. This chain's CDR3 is CSASGRSYEQYF. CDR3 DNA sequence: TGCAGTGCTAGCGGGAGGTCGTACGAGCAGTACTTC.

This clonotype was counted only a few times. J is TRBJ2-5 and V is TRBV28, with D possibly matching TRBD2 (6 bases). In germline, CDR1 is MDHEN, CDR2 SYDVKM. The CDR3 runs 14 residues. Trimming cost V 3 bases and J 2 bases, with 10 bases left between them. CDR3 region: CASSLGGNQETQYF. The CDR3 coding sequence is TGTGCCAGCAGTTTGGGCGGGAATCAAGAGACCCAGTACTTC.

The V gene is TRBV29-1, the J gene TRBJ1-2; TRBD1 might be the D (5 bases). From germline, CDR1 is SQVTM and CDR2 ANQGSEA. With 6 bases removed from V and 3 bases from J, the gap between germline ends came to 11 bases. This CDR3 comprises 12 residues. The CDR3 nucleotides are TGCAGCGTCCGCAAAGGGGACTATGGCTACACCTTC. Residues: CSVRKGDYGYTF.

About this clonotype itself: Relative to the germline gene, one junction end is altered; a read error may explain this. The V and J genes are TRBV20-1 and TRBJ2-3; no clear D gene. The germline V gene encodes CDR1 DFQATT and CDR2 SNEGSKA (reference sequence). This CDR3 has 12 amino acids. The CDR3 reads CSALGNTDTQYF. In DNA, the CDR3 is TGTAGTGCGTTGGGTAACACAGATACGCAGTATTTT.

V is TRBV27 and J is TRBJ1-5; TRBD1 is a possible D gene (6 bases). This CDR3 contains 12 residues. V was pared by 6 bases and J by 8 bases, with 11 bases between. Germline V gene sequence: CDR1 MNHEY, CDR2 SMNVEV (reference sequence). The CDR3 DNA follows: TGTGCCAGCAGACAGGGTACGGAGCCCCAGCATTTT. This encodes CASRQGTEPQHF.

The CDR3 here is CASSGGQSFNEQFF. The CDR3, as DNA: TGTGCCAGCTCAGGAGGTCAGTCTTTCAATGAGCAGTTCTTC. The J gene is TRBJ2-1, the V gene TRBV18, with a possible D match to TRBD2 (5 bases). The CDR3 totals 14 residues. V shed 5 bases and J shed 6 bases, with 14 bases lying between them. Germline loops: CDR1 KGHSH, CDR2 LQKENI.